The next 29 T cell receptor beta chains were all read from a single sample in a study of cytomegalovirus exposure and HLA in healthy donors. The PCR contained 60 Vbeta and 13 Jbeta primers. Assay: immunoSEQ multiplex PCR; the TCRdb copy retains only in-frame clones and omits some. This table holds about 160,000 clones. The sequenced sample consisted of PBMCs. These receptors all stem from an older woman in good health and CMV-seronegative.

The chain links TRBV27 to TRBJ1-1; 7 bases map to TRBD1. The ends lost 7 bases at V and 8 bases at J; junction bases unmatched: 4. The CDR3 spans 11 residues. Per germline, CDR1 MNHEY and CDR2 SMNVEV (reference sequence). This CDR3 is CASKRDSEAFF. The CDR3 DNA sequence: TGTGCCAGCAAAAGGGACAGCGAAGCTTTCTTT.

V usage is TRBV14 and J usage is TRBJ2-5, with 7 bases fitting TRBD2. Germline V gene data show CDR1 as SGHDN and CDR2 as FVKESK. The junction had 4 bases not matched to a gene; V was cut back by 2 bases and J by 7 bases. CDR3 length: 13 amino acids. Written as DNA, the CDR3 is TGTGCCAGCAGCCAAAGCGGGGCCCCGACCCAGTACTTC. Protein sequence: CASSQSGAPTQYF.

The genes are TRBV19 and TRBJ1-2, with 8 bases that match TRBD1. V was clipped by 8 bases and J by 5 bases; unmatched bases: 10. Germline V lookup: CDR1 LNHDA, CDR2 SQIVND (reference sequence). The CDR3 runs to 14 residues. CDR3 nucleotide sequence: TGTGCCAGTCATGATGGACAGGGCAGATATGGCTACACCTTC. Translating it yields CASHDGQGRYGYTF.

The chain has TRBV19 and TRBJ1-1; TRBD1 agrees at 8 bases. CDR1 and CDR2 from the germline V gene are LNHDA and SQIVND (reference sequence). The CDR3 has 14 residues. V trimming: 4 bases; J trimming: 4 bases; junction bases outside the gene matches: 5. The CDR3 reads CASSTRGLTTEAFF. The DNA of the CDR3 is TGTGCCAGTAGTACCAGGGGGCTTACCACTGAAGCTTTCTTT.

The V call is TRBV9, the J call TRBJ1-1; D gene unclear. V was shortened by 2 bases and J by 2 bases, with 10 bases between the two germline ends. Germline V lookup: CDR1 SGDLS, CDR2 YYNGEE. The CDR3 loop spans 14 amino acids. CDR3 amino acids: CASSVISGNTEAFF. The CDR3 DNA sequence: TGTGCCAGCAGCGTTATATCGGGTAACACTGAAGCTTTCTTT. The whole variable domain, filled in from reference TRBV9 and TRBJ1-1, reads DSGVTQTPKHLITATGQRVTLRCSPRSGDLSVYWYQQSLDQGLQFLIQYYNGEERAKGNILERFSAQQFPDLHSELNLSSLELGDSALYFCASSVISGNTEAFFGQGTRLTVV.

The CDR3 DNA is TGCGCCAGCAGCCTGACTAGCGGGGGGCACCTGAAGCAGTACTTC. Its translation is CASSLTSGGHLKQYF. V gene TRBV5-1 combines with J gene TRBJ2-7; 13 bases map to TRBD2. Germline CDR1 reads SGHRS; CDR2 reads YFSETQ. The CDR3 runs to 15 residues. The ends lost 4 bases at V and 8 bases at J; junction bases unmatched: 9.

The V gene is TRBV18, the J gene TRBJ1-6, with D possibly matching TRBD1 (5 bases). The CDR3 covers 16 residues. V was trimmed by 2 bases and J by 8 bases, leaving 16 bases between them. Germline V lookup: CDR1 KGHSH, CDR2 LQKENI. The CDR3 loop reads CASSPGQGRIDSPLHF. CDR3 DNA: TGTGCCAGCTCACCAGGTCAGGGCAGGATTGATTCACCCCTCCACTTT.

The rearrangement links TRBV5-4 to TRBJ1-4; D ambiguous. The V gene lost 3 bases and the J gene lost 7 bases, with 13 bases spanning the gap. The V gene's germline CDR1 is SGHNT and CDR2 YYREEE (reference sequence). The CDR3 extends over 14 amino acids. CDR3 amino acids: CASSSPLLGEKLFF. CDR3 coding DNA: TGTGCCAGCAGCTCCCCCCTTCTAGGTGAAAAACTGTTTTTT.

This rearrangement joins TRBV4-1 to TRBJ2-1; the match to TRBD2 covers 13 bases. The CDR3 runs 19 residues. V lost 1 base to trimming and J lost 6 bases; unmatched junction nucleotides: 12. Germline lookup yields CDR1 MGHRA and CDR2 YSYEKL. The CDR3 sequence: CASSQASGLAGARANEQFF. CDR3 nucleotides: TGCGCCAGCAGCCAAGCCTCCGGACTAGCGGGGGCCAGGGCCAATGAGCAGTTCTTC.

The V gene is TRBV5-1, the J gene TRBJ2-5; D not resolved. The CDR3 sequence is 14 residues long. Trimming shortened V by 0 bases and J by 4 bases, and 10 bases separated the two germline ends. From germline, CDR1 is SGHRS and CDR2 YFSETQ. This CDR3 is CASSLGVPGETQYF. The CDR3 nucleotides are TGCGCCAGCAGCTTGGGAGTTCCGGGAGAGACCCAGTACTTC.

This chain connects TRBV19 to TRBJ2-1, with TRBD1 matching 7 bases. This CDR3 comprises 15 residues. Germline V gene sequence: CDR1 LNHDA, CDR2 SQIVND (reference sequence). V trimming: 2 bases; J trimming: 6 bases; junction bases outside the gene matches: 7. Here the CDR3 DNA reads TGTGCCAGTAGTATATTGGGACAGAGACTCAATGAGCAGTTCTTC. Its protein is CASSILGQRLNEQFF. Drawing the rest from reference TRBV19 and TRBJ2-1, the complete variable domain is DGGITQSPKYLFRKEGQNVTLSCEQNLNHDAMYWYRQDPGQGLRLIYYSQIVNDFQKGDIAEGYSVSREKKESFPLTVTSAQKNPTAFYLCASSILGQRLNEQFFGPGTRLTVL.

This chain uses TRBV7-9 with TRBJ1-4; 9 nucleotides agree with TRBD1. This CDR3 comprises 13 residues. Germline loops: CDR1 SEHNR, CDR2 FQNEAQ (reference sequence). Germline trimming cut 11 bases from V and 10 bases from J; bases unmatched to any gene: 11. Here the CDR3 reads CAGAGTGWGKLFF. CDR3 bases: TGTGCCGGAGCCGGGACAGGGTGGGGAAAACTGTTTTTT.

The rearrangement joins TRBV5-1 to TRBJ2-3; D gene ambiguous. Trimming pared 0 bases from V and 0 bases from J, leaving 5 bases between. Per germline, CDR1 SGHRS and CDR2 YFSETQ. The CDR3 consists of 14 residues. As DNA, the CDR3 is TGCGCCAGCAGCTTGGTCCTTAGCACAGATACGCAGTATTTT. Translation: CASSLVLSTDTQYF.

The chain is built from TRBV19 and TRBJ2-7; D is possibly TRBD2 (6 bases). Trimming took 10 bases from V and 6 from J, leaving 19 bases between them. Germline CDR1 LNHDA, CDR2 SQIVND (reference sequence). The length of the CDR3 is 13 residues. The CDR3 is CATGGRLGGEQYF. The CDR3 coding sequence is TGTGCCACCGGGGGACGGCTAGGTGGCGAGCAGTACTTC.

J is TRBJ1-4 and V is TRBV5-5; TRBD1 agrees at 8 bases. The length of the CDR3 is 17 residues. J gave up 4 bases and V 1 base, and 9 bases lay outside the gene matches. Germline CDR1 reads SGHKS; CDR2 reads YYEKEE (reference sequence). The CDR3 reads CASSLPVPGQGNEKLFF. The CDR3 DNA is TGTGCCAGCAGCTTGCCGGTGCCCGGACAGGGTAATGAAAAACTGTTTTTT.

This chain connects TRBV5-4 to TRBJ2-5, with 12 bases lining up with TRBD1. The germline gives CDR1 SGHNT, CDR2 YYREEE (reference sequence). Germline trimming cut 3 bases from V and 4 bases from J; bases unmatched to any gene: 4. CDR3 size: 15 residues. The CDR3 nucleotides are TGTGCCAGCAGCTCGGGGACAGGGGGCAGAGAGACCCAGTACTTC. Amino acid sequence: CASSSGTGGRETQYF.

The V call is TRBV6-5, the J call TRBJ1-3, with 8 bases aligning to TRBD1. The CDR3 runs 14 residues. Germline values: CDR1 MNHEY, CDR2 SVGAGI. V dropped 6 bases and J dropped 6; count of bases not matched to a gene: 7. The CDR3 reads CASRSGGSENTIYF. CDR3 nucleotides: TGTGCCAGCAGGTCAGGGGGCAGCGAAAACACCATATATTTT.

The V and J genes are TRBV19 and TRBJ2-3; D remains unclear. CDR1 and CDR2 from the germline V gene are LNHDA and SQIVND (reference sequence). V was clipped by 10 bases and J by 2 bases, with 19 bases between them. There are 15 residues in the CDR3. DNA of the CDR3: TGTGCCACGGCGGTTGGATCGAAGGACACAGATACGCAGTATTTT. Residues: CATAVGSKDTDTQYF.

The chain carries TRBV6-4 and TRBJ2-7; 7 bases align to TRBD1. CDR1 is MRHNA, CDR2 SNTAGT, per germline. The CDR3 contains 14 residues. The trim removed 6 bases at V and 0 bases at J, leaving 5 bases unmatched. In nucleotides, the CDR3 is TGTGCCAGCAGGCCGACAGGGACCTCCTACGAGCAGTACTTC. It is translated as CASRPTGTSYEQYF.

This sequence joins TRBV7-3 and TRBJ2-7; D is possibly TRBD2 (7 bases). V shed 4 bases and J shed 2 bases, with 12 bases lying between them. Germline CDR1 reads SGHTA; CDR2 reads FQGTGA. The CDR3 runs to 14 residues. CDR3 DNA sequence: TGTGCCAGCAGCTCATGGGGGGGCACCTACGAGCAGTACTTC. The encoded protein is CASSSWGGTYEQYF.

The chain employs TRBV2 and TRBJ1-5, with unresolved D. CDR3 length equals 15 residues. Looked up from germline, CDR1 is SNHLY and CDR2 is FYNNEI. The V end lost 8 bases, the J end lost 3 bases, and 17 bases lay between the germline ends. The CDR3 reads CASWPGNKYNQPQHF. The CDR3 DNA is TGTGCCAGCTGGCCGGGGAATAAGTACAATCAGCCCCAGCATTTT.

In DNA, the CDR3 is TGTGCCAGCAGTAGAAACAGGGAGATGATGGATGGCTACACCTTC. This translates into CASSRNREMMDGYTF. The chain is built from TRBV27 and TRBJ1-2; the D gene is possibly TRBD1 (6 bases). Trimming left V 5 bases short and J 6 bases short, with 19 bases between. CDR1 MNHEY and CDR2 SMNVEV come from the germline V gene (reference sequence). The CDR3 extends over 15 amino acids.

The chain joins TRBV19 to TRBJ2-1; TRBD2 agrees at 11 bases. Germline CDR1 LNHDA, CDR2 SQIVND (reference sequence). There are 15 residues in the CDR3. With 6 bases clipped from V and 4 bases from J, the junction kept 5 bases outside the gene matches. CDR3 sequence reads: CASRSLAGVYNEQFF. The CDR3 DNA is TGTGCCAGTAGATCACTAGCGGGAGTTTACAATGAGCAGTTCTTC.

This chain joins TRBV11-2 and TRBJ2-1; 8 bases map to TRBD2. The germline V gene encodes CDR1 SGHAT and CDR2 FQNNGV. CDR3 length: 14 amino acids. V lost 3 bases to trimming and J lost 15 bases; unmatched junction nucleotides: 13. The CDR3 reads CASSFPGGAVWPFF. The DNA of the CDR3 is TGTGCCAGCAGCTTCCCGGGGGGGGCCGTTTGGCCGTTCTTC.

J is TRBJ1-1 and V is TRBV4-2, with D hard to call. V lost 4 bases, J lost 5 bases, and 23 bases lay in between. The CDR3 has 17 residues. Germline V gene data show CDR1 as LGHNA and CDR2 as YNFKEQ. CDR3 protein: CASSPTTSQRAWTEAFF. The CDR3 bases are TGTGCCAGCAGCCCCACCACTTCACAGAGAGCCTGGACTGAAGCTTTCTTT.

This chain joins TRBV7-8 and TRBJ1-1; D not certain. Trimming stripped 3 bases from V and 5 bases from J, with 13 bases between. CDR1 is SGHVS, CDR2 FQNEAQ, per germline. The CDR3 is 14 amino acids. CDR3 region: CASSLVLGRTEAFF. The DNA of the CDR3 is TGTGCCAGCAGCTTGGTACTGGGGAGGACTGAAGCTTTCTTT.

The V gene is TRBV7-9, the J gene TRBJ2-1; 9 bases are a match to TRBD1. The V and J ends lost 5 bases and 2 bases, in that order; junction bases with no gene match: 4. The length of the CDR3 is 15 residues. CDR1 SEHNR and CDR2 FQNEAQ come from the germline V gene (reference sequence). As DNA, the CDR3 is TGTGCCAGCAGCGCGGGACAGGGTGCCTACAATGAGCAGTTCTTC. Its protein product is CASSAGQGAYNEQFF. Filled out from reference TRBV7-9 and TRBJ2-1, the complete variable domain reads DTGVSQNPRHKITKRGQNVTFRCDPISEHNRLYWYRQTLGQGPEFLTYFQNEAQLEKSRLLSDRFSAERPKGSFSTLEIQRTEQGDSAMYLCASSAGQGAYNEQFFGPGTRLTVL.

The chain joins TRBV11-1 to TRBJ1-6, with unresolved D. The ends were cut back, 3 bases at V and 10 bases at J, with 10 bases in the middle. CDR1 SGHAT and CDR2 FQDESV come from the germline V gene (reference sequence). The CDR3 runs 13 residues. CDR3 coding DNA: TGTGCCAGCAGCTTCATCGGGAACTCACCCCTCCACTTT. Translating it yields CASSFIGNSPLHF.

The chain employs TRBV6-5 and TRBJ1-1, with TRBD1 as a possible D gene (6 bases). This CDR3 is 16 amino acids long. Germline V gene sequence: CDR1 MNHEY, CDR2 SVGAGI. Trimming pared 2 bases from V and 3 bases from J, leaving 16 bases between. Written as DNA, the CDR3 is TGTGCCAGCAGTTACGGGGGGGCGGTTAGGGACACTGAAGCTTTCTTT. Its translation: CASSYGGAVRDTEAFF.